This section outlines one T cell receptor beta chain sequence together with its context. From the 5' RACE reads, TCRdb called clonotypes with MiXCR, one entry per CDR3 protein. The repertoire holds hundreds of thousands of distinct CDR3 sequences, 21% seen once, with around 4.4% in the top ten. The data originate from a study of identical twins. In germline, CDR1 is ENHRY, CDR2 SYGVKD. Germline trimming cut 8 bases from V and 6 bases from J; bases unmatched to any gene: 7. CDR3 length: 13 residues. These data also featured in a second study, about T cells expressing NK-cell markers.

The gene calls are TRBV10-3 and TRBJ2-7; 10 bases fit TRBD1. Material for sequencing was PBMCs. This TCR was sampled from a woman aged 18-29 years in good health. CDR3 coding DNA: TGTGCCATCCAAGGGACAGGGGCTCGCGAGCAGTACTTC. Protein sequence: CAIQGTGAREQYF.